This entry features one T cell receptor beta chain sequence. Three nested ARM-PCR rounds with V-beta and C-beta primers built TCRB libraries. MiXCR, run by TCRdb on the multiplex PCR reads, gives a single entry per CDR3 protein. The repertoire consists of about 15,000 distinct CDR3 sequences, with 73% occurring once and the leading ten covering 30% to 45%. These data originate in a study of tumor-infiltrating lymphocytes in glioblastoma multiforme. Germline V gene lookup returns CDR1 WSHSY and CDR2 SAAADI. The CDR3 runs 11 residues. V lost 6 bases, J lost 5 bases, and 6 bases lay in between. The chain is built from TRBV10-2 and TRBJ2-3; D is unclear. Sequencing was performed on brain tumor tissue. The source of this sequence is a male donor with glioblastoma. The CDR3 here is CASSPLDTQYF. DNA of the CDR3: TGCGCCAGCAGCCCCCTAGATACGCAGTATTTT.